Listed below are T cell receptor beta chains from one sample, sequenced in a study of T cell repertoires in cytomegalovirus infection. TCRdb re-analysed the reads in MiXCR, keeping a single row per CDR3 protein. Among about 300,000 distinct CDR3 sequences listed, about 25% were seen once. The material sequenced was PBMCs. Receptor source: a human donor in good health (CMV status not recorded). Some clones in this sample may be carry-over from other donors' samples. CDR3s include the opening cysteine and the closing phenylalanine or tryptophan. The D gene is left open where the match is weak. Where a row states a size, it is once, few, many or the class of an expanded clone; other rows omit it.

NA,TRBJ2-1,NA,TRBV27,CASSPVGKSSYNEQFF,TGTGCCAGCAGTCCGGTAGGGAAGAGCTCCTACAATGAGCAGTTCTTC
NA,TRBJ2-2,NA,TRBV11-2,CASSPRPGAGNTGELFF,TGTGCCAGCAGCCCACGCCCGGGGGCGGGCAACACCGGGGAGCTGTTTTTT
NA,TRBJ2-3,NA,TRBV28,CASSLPPRSTDTQYF,TGTGCCAGCTCCTTGCCTCCGAGGTCGACAGATACGCAGTATTTT
many,TRBJ2-3,NA,TRBV7-9,CASSLRPDTQYF,TGTGCCAGCAGCTTACGGCCAGATACGCAGTATTTT
many,TRBJ1-5,TRBD1,TRBV7-2,CASSLVGTGDQPQHF,TGTGCCAGCAGCTTAGTGGGGACAGGGGATCAGCCCCAGCATTTT
few,TRBJ2-3,NA,TRBV18,CASSPYGTDTQYF,TGTGCCAGCAGCCCGTATGGCACAGATACGCAGTATTTT
NA,TRBJ2-4,NA,TRBV28,CASTPGGVNIQYF,TGTGCCAGCACCCCAGGGGGGGTAAACATTCAGTACTTC
many,TRBJ2-7,NA,TRBV7-2,CASSLGDPLQEQYF,TGTGCCAGCAGCTTGGGGGACCCACTTCAAGAGCAGTACTTC
many,TRBJ1-1,NA,TRBV4-1,CASSQSAVLGPEAFF,TGCGCCAGCAGCCAATCCGCGGTATTAGGGCCTGAAGCTTTCTTT
few,TRBJ2-5,NA,TRBV29-1,CSVEQGARGETQYF,TGCAGCGTTGAACAGGGAGCTAGGGGGGAGACCCAGTACTTC
NA,TRBJ2-5,TRBD1,TRBV7-2,CASSPPGTGQETQYF,TGTGCCAGCAGCCCCCCCGGGACAGGGCAAGAGACCCAGTACTTC
NA,TRBJ2-2,NA,TRBV29-1,CSVRGLTDTGGELFF,TGCAGCGTCCGGGGCCTAACTGATACGGGCGGGGAGCTGTTTTTT
NA,TRBJ1-1,NA,TRBV28,CASSFFSGNTEAFF,TGTGCCAGCAGTTTTTTTTCAGGGAACACTGAAGCTTTCTTT
NA,TRBJ2-4,NA,TRBV27,CASSLRGISENIQYF,TGTGCCAGCAGTTTAAGAGGGATTAGCGAAAACATTCAGTACTTC
NA,TRBJ2-7,TRBD2,TRBV7-4,CASSSFGLAGEQYF,TGTGCCAGCAGCTCGTTCGGACTAGCTGGTGAGCAGTACTTC
few,TRBJ1-5,TRBD1,TRBV29-1,CSVCLDRDGQPQHF,TGCAGCGTTTGCCTGGACAGGGATGGACAGCCCCAGCATTTT
NA,TRBJ2-1,TRBD1,TRBV7-2,CASSLGQGVPFEQFF,TGTGCCAGCAGCCTGGGACAGGGGGTCCCATTTGAGCAGTTCTTC
many,TRBJ2-5,TRBD2,TRBV7-9,CASRKGLAVETQYF,TGTGCCAGCAGGAAGGGACTAGCGGTGGAGACCCAGTACTTC
many,TRBJ2-7,TRBD2,TRBV7-2,CASSLARAGGLYEQYF,TGTGCCAGCAGCTTAGCGCGCGCGGGAGGGCTATACGAGCAGTACTTC
few,TRBJ2-1,NA,TRBV12-5,CASGLAQGADFYEQFF,TGTGCTAGTGGTTTGGCGCAGGGAGCCGACTTCTATGAGCAGTTCTTC
many,TRBJ2-3,TRBD2,TRBV28,CASEGTSGGFLRVQYF,TGTGCCAGCGAGGGGACTAGCGGGGGGTTTTTAAGAGTGCAGTATTTT
NA,TRBJ2-7,TRBD2,TRBV7-2,CASRLAGVLSYEQYF,TGTGCCAGCAGGCTAGCGGGGGTCCTATCCTACGAGCAGTACTTC
NA,TRBJ1-2,TRBD1,TRBV6-1,CASSYGGQGDYGYTF,TGTGCCAGCAGTTACGGGGGACAGGGGGACTATGGCTACACCTTC
NA,TRBJ2-7,NA,TRBV7-8,CASSPLGQGLFYEQYF,TGTGCCAGCAGCCCCCTCGGGCAGGGTCTATTCTACGAGCAGTACTTC
NA,TRBJ2-7,NA,TRBV29-1,CSVEDGAKRDEQYF,TGCAGCGTTGAAGATGGGGCCAAGAGGGACGAGCAGTACTTC
NA,TRBJ2-7,TRBD2,TRBV19,CASSLTSGSNLFYEQYF,TGTGCCAGTAGTTTGACTAGCGGGAGTAATTTATTTTACGAGCAGTACTTC
many,TRBJ1-5,TRBD1,TRBV7-8,CASSLDGTGDQPQHF,TGTGCCAGCAGCTTAGATGGGACAGGGGATCAGCCCCAGCATTTT
NA,TRBJ1-5,NA,TRBV12-3/TRBV12-4,CASSITNADQPQHF,TGTGCCAGCAGTATTACGAACGCTGATCAGCCCCAGCATTTT
NA,TRBJ1-5,NA,TRBV24-1,CATSDYTGGPQHF,TGTGCCACCAGTGACTACACGGGGGGCCCCCAGCATTTT
many,TRBJ1-1,NA,TRBV7-2,CASSSQGVGNTEAFF,TGTGCCAGCAGCTCACAGGGAGTTGGAAACACTGAAGCTTTCTTT
NA,TRBJ2-1,NA,TRBV7-2,CASSPLGDEQFF,TGTGCCAGCAGCCCCCTCGGCGATGAGCAGTTCTTC
NA,TRBJ2-1,NA,TRBV7-2,CASSLILVGEQFF,TGTGCCAGCAGCTTAATACTAGTTGGTGAGCAGTTCTTC
NA,TRBJ2-7,TRBD2,TRBV28,CASSLIAGIQQYF,TGTGCCAGCAGTTTGATAGCGGGGATACAGCAGTACTTC
NA,TRBJ1-4,NA,TRBV28,CASRWAWGGETNEKLFF,TGTGCCAGCCGTTGGGCTTGGGGGGGCGAAACTAATGAAAAACTGTTTTTT
NA,TRBJ2-3,NA,TRBV6-6,CASSYAVTDTQYF,TGTGCCAGCAGTTACGCGGTTACAGATACGCAGTATTTT
NA,TRBJ2-2,TRBD1,TRBV20-1,CSARDRGTGGTGELFF,TGCAGTGCTAGAGATCGTGGGACAGGGGGCACCGGGGAGCTGTTTTTT
NA,TRBJ2-3,TRBD2,TRBV19,CASSIVPSGRTDTQYF,TGTGCCAGTAGTATAGTCCCTAGCGGACGCACAGATACGCAGTATTTT
NA,TRBJ1-3,NA,TRBV5-5,CASSFVLTEGNTIYF,TGTGCCAGCAGCTTCGTGTTGACAGAGGGAAACACCATATATTTT
NA,TRBJ2-7,TRBD2,TRBV7-2,CASSKQRESHEQYF,TGTGCCAGCAGCAAACAGCGGGAGTCCCACGAGCAGTACTTC
many,TRBJ2-4,TRBD2,TRBV7-2,CASSLLAGGGAKNIQYF,TGTGCCAGCAGCCTACTAGCGGGGGGTGGAGCCAAAAACATTCAGTACTTC
many,TRBJ1-2,NA,TRBV7-2,CASSPEVSYGYTF,TGTGCCAGCAGCCCCGAAGTTAGCTATGGCTACACCTTC
many,TRBJ2-1,NA,TRBV7-2,CASSLTRIEQFF,TGTGCCAGCAGCTTGACCCGGATCGAGCAGTTCTTC
few,TRBJ2-1,NA,TRBV11-2,CASRLAYEQFF,TGTGCCAGCAGACTAGCCTATGAGCAGTTCTTC
NA,TRBJ2-7,TRBD2,TRBV28,CASSFVRGLAGGYEQYF,TGTGCCAGCAGTTTTGTTCGGGGACTAGCGGGAGGGTACGAGCAGTACTTC
few,TRBJ1-1,NA,TRBV6-1,CASSSDRWVTEAFF,TGTGCCAGCAGTTCCGACAGGTGGGTCACTGAAGCTTTCTTT
NA,TRBJ2-7,TRBD1,TRBV7-2,CASSLVGQGLSYEQYF,TGTGCCAGCAGCTTAGTGGGACAGGGGTTATCCTACGAGCAGTACTTC
NA,TRBJ2-1,NA,TRBV11-2,CASSARVAYNEQFF,TGTGCCAGCAGCGCAAGAGTCGCCTACAATGAGCAGTTCTTC
few,TRBJ1-1,NA,TRBV18,CASSPSQNTEAFF,TGTGCCAGCTCACCCTCTCAGAACACTGAAGCTTTCTTT
NA,TRBJ1-2,NA,TRBV12-3/TRBV12-4,CASSLDLRAGATVYYGYTF,TGTGCCAGCAGTTTAGATTTGCGGGCAGGGGCAACGGTATACTATGGCTACACCTTC
few,TRBJ1-1,NA,TRBV7-9,CASSLRGMGGRNTEAFF,TGTGCCAGCAGCTTACGAGGGATGGGGGGCCGGAACACTGAAGCTTTCTTT
many,TRBJ2-3,NA,TRBV7-2,CASSPRGLGTQYF,TGTGCCAGCAGCCCCAGGGGTTTGGGTACGCAGTATTTT
many,TRBJ1-4,TRBD1,TRBV20-1,CSASPGQVNEKLFF,TGCAGTGCGAGTCCGGGACAGGTTAATGAAAAACTGTTTTTT
few,TRBJ1-5,NA,TRBV19,CAIQGRGQPQHF,TGTGCCATCCAGGGTAGAGGGCAGCCCCAGCATTTT
few,TRBJ2-5,TRBD2,TRBV29-1,CSVDRASGGAGTQYF,TGCAGCGTTGATAGGGCTAGCGGGGGGGCGGGGACCCAGTACTTC
NA,TRBJ1-6,TRBD1,TRBV7-6,CASSLNEGANSPLHF,TGTGCCAGCAGCTTAAATGAGGGGGCTAATTCACCCCTCCACTTT